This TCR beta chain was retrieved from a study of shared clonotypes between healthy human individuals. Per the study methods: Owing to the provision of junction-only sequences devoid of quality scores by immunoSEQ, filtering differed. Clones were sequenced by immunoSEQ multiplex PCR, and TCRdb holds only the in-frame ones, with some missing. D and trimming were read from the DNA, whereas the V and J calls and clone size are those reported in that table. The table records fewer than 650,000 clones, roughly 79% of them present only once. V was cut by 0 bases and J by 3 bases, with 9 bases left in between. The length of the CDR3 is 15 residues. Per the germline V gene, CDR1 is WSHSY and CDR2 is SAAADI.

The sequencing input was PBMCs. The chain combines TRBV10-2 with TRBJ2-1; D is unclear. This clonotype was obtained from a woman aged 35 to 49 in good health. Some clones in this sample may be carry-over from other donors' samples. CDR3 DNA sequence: TGCGCCAGCAGTGAGTCTCCTACCTACTACAATGAGCAGTTCTTC. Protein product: CASSESPTYYNEQFF.